This T cell receptor beta chain was sequenced for a study of T cell changes during pregnancy in multiple sclerosis. The CDR3 extends over 14 amino acids. Germline CDR1 MNHEY, CDR2 SMNVEV (reference sequence). Trimming pared 2 bases from V and 4 bases from J, leaving 8 bases between. Libraries were prepared by immunoSEQ multiplex PCR; TCRdb keeps only in-frame clonotypes and omits some of them. The table has roughly 42,000 clones, 75% to 95% seen once; the top ten hold around 0.5%. The chain has TRBV27 and TRBJ2-2; a possible D gene is TRBD2 (5 bases). The sequencing here drew on CD4+ T cells from peripheral blood mononuclear cells, taken in the second trimester of pregnancy. This TCR came from a female donor in good health, enrolled as a control in a pregnancy study. The CDR3 reads CASSLRGLTGELFF. CDR3 nucleotides: TGTGCCAGCAGTTTACGAGGGCTCACCGGGGAGCTGTTTTTT.